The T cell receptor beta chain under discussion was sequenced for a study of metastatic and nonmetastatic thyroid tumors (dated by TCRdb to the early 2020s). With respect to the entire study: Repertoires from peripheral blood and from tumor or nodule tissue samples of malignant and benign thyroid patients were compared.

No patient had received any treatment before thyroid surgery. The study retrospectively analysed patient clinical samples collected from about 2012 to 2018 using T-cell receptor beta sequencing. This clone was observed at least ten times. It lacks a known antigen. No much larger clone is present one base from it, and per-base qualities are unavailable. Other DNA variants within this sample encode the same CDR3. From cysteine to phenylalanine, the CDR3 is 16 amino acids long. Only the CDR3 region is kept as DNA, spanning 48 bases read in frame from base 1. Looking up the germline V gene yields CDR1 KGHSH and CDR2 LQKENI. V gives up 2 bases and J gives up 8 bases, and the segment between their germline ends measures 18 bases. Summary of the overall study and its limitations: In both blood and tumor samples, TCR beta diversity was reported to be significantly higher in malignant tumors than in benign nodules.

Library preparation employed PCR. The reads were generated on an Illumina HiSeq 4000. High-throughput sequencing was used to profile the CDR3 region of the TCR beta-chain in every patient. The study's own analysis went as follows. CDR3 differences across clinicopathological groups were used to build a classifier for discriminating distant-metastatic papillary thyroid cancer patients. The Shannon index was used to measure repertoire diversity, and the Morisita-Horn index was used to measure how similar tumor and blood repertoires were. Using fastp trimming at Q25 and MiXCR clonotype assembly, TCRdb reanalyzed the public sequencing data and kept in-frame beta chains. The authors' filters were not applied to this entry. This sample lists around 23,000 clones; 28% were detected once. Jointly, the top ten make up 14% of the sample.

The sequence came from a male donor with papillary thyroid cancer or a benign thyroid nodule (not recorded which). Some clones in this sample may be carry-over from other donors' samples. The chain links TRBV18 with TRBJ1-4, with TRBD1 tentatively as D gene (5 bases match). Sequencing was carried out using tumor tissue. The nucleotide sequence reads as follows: TGTGCCAGCTCACCATTTTTCGGCGGGGGTTCGGAAAAACTGTTTTTT. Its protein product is CASSPFFGGGSEKLFF.